This entry describes one T cell receptor beta chain. The data were obtained in a study of T cell responses to AZD1222 COVID-19 vaccine. Across the whole study: Second-dose intervals near 4 or 12 weeks were combined.

The germline CDR1 and CDR2 sequences are SGHKS and YYEKEE (reference sequence). The CDR3 covers 14 residues. V shed 3 bases and J 7 bases; nucleotides not matched to a gene: 4. The method was immunoSEQ multiplex PCR; TCRdb's version includes in-frame clones alone and lacks a portion of them. The sample contains 160,000 or so clones, 85% to 90% of which appear only once. This chain connects TRBV5-5 to TRBJ2-2, with 9 positions matching TRBD1. This clonotype was obtained from an adult in good health. The material was peripheral blood, obtained on day 0 of AZD1222 vaccination. CDR3 DNA: TGTGCCAGCAGCTCGGGACAGGGAATCGGGGAGCTGTTTTTT. Its translation is CASSSGQGIGELFF.